This TCR beta chain comes out of a study of T cells in Graves' hyperthyroidism and ophthalmopathy. Overall study: Peripheral blood was taken when the disease was first diagnosed, before any treatment began.

Exclusion criteria comprised uncontrolled infection, other autoimmune disease, pregnancy or lactation. This clonotype has more than one count but fewer than ten. Its antigen is undetermined. Amplification yielded TCR beta CDR3 regions, with RNA transcripts as the source. Carried out on the TCR CDR3, a first-round RT-PCR used the HTBI primer set. MiXCR, run by TCRdb on the multiplex PCR reads, gives a single entry per CDR3 protein. The table shows about 620,000 distinct CDR3 sequences, with roughly 16% occurring only once. Study conclusions and caveats: The model identified upcoming ophthalmopathy a median 6.5 months ahead of onset. Blood samples included most of the expanded thyroid clonotypes exceeding 0.001.

The V segment lost 6 bases and the J segment 5 bases; nucleotides outside the gene matches: 10. CDR1 is DFQATT, CDR2 SNEGSKA, per germline (reference sequence). The CDR3 is made up of 15 amino acids. V is TRBV20-1 and J is TRBJ2-3, with 11 bases identical to TRBD2. This receptor was taken from a woman aged 25 to 45 with Graves' hyperthyroidism. Sample: blood. CDR3 DNA: TGCAGTGCCTCCCGACTAGCGGGACTCGGAGATACGCAGTATTTT. Its translation is CSASRLAGLGDTQYF.